The clone carrying this TCR beta chain came up many times. These data originate in a study of spatial heterogeneity in lung cancer. The overall study: The donors comprised some 70 untreated early-stage non-small cell lung cancer patients.

The germline V gene has CDR1 SGHTA and CDR2 FQGTGA. The V and J ends lost 2 bases and 10 bases respectively, with 12 bases between them. The CDR3 spans 13 residues. Time point meaning: blood at routine non-recurrence follow-up after resection. TCRdb re-derived calls from the 5' RACE reads in MiXCR, one entry per CDR3 protein. The profile shows 15,000 to 20,000 distinct CDR3 sequences, about 6% of them singletons. Here the sequenced sample was PBMCs, taken at follow-up. The chain recombines TRBV7-3 with TRBJ2-1, with unresolved D. This sequence originates from a male donor with early-stage non-small cell lung cancer. The CDR3 is CASSLADNTEQFF. The CDR3 coding sequence is TGTGCCAGCAGCTTAGCCGACAACACGGAGCAGTTCTTC.